These 2 T cell receptor beta chains were all obtained from the same sample, sequenced in a study of shared clonotypes between healthy human individuals. Sequencing used immunoSEQ multiplex PCR; TCRdb keeps in-frame clones, though not all of them. The data show 2 million to 3 million clones, with approximately 93% seen just once and 0.36% held by the top ten. Sequenced material: naive CD4+ T cells from PBMCs. Noted subset: CD45RA+ positively selected. Receptor source: a young man in good health. Some clones in this sample may be carry-over from other donors' samples.

The chain uses TRBV5-1 and TRBJ1-3; D is ambiguous. CDR3 size: 18 residues. Deletions cut 0 bases from V and 0 bases from J, with 16 bases between. Germline-derived CDR1 and CDR2 are SGHRS and YFSETQ. Here the CDR3 DNA reads TGCGCCAGCAGCTTGGGCGGAGCAGCCACAGCCTCTGGAAACACCATATATTTT. Amino acid sequence: CASSLGGAATASGNTIYF.

The genes are TRBV7-8 and TRBJ2-7; no firm D call. This CDR3 comprises 12 residues. Germline V gives CDR1 SGHVS, CDR2 FQNEAQ. With 3 bases removed from V and 4 bases from J, the gap between germline ends came to 7 bases. The CDR3 loop reads CASSFNNYEQYF. CDR3 coding DNA: TGTGCCAGCAGCTTTAATAATTACGAGCAGTACTTC.